This T cell receptor beta chain comes out of a study of cytomegalovirus exposure and HLA in healthy donors. General study results and limits: Apparent HLA restriction characterized most CMV-associated TCR beta chains in a later analysis.

The CDR3 has 14 residues. Germline V gene sequence: CDR1 SGHTA, CDR2 FQGTGA. The V end lost 5 bases, the J end lost 2 bases, and 11 bases lay between the germline ends. Both 60 Vbeta primers and 13 Jbeta primers went into the PCR. Original methodology: About 10 million of 65 million to 95 million unique TCR beta chains were shared, per a later count. Libraries were prepared by immunoSEQ multiplex PCR; TCRdb keeps only in-frame clonotypes and omits some of them. For V, J and clone size, that table is used; D and trimming come from the DNA. The sample consists of roughly 150,000 clones, 75% of them appearing once. A remark on this clone: No antigen is known for it.

The clonotype originates from a man aged 18 to 35 in good health and CMV-seropositive. V and J are TRBV7-3 and TRBJ2-3; D is unclear. The material sequenced was PBMCs. CDR3 DNA sequence: TGTGCCAGCAGCCCTTACTCAATCACAGATACGCAGTATTTT. It yields the protein CASSPYSITDTQYF.